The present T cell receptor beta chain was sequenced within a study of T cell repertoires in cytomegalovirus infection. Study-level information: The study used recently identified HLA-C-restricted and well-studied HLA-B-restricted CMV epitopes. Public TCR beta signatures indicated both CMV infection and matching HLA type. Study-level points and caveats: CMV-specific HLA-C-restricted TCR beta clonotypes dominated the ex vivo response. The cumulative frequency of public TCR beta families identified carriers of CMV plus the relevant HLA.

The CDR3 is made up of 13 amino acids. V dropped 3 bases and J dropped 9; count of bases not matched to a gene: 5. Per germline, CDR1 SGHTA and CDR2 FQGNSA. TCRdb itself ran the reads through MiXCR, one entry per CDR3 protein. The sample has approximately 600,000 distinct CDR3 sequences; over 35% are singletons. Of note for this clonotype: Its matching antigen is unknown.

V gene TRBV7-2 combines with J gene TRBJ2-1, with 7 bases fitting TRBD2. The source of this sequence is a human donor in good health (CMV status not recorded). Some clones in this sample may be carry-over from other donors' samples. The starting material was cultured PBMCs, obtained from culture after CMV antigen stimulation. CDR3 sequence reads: CASSFTGTTEQFF. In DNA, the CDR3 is TGTGCCAGCAGCTTTACCGGGACTACTGAGCAGTTCTTC.